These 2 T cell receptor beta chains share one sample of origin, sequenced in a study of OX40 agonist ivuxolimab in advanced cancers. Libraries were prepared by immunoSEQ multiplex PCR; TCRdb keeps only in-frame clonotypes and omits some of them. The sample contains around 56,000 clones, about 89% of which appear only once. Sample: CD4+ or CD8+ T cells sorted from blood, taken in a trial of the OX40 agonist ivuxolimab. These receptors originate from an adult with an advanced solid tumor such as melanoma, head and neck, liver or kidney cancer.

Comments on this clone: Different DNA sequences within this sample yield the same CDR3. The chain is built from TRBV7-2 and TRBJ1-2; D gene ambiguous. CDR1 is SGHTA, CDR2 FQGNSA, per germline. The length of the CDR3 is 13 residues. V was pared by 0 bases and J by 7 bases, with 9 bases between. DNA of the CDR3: TGTGCCAGCAGCTTAGCAGATGGCGGTGGCTACACCTTC. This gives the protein CASSLADGGGYTF.

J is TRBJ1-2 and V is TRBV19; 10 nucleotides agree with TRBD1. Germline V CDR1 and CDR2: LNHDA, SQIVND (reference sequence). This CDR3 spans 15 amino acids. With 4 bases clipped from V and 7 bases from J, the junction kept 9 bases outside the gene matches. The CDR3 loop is CASSTGQGEFLGYTF. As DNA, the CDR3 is TGTGCCAGTAGTACTGGACAGGGGGAATTTCTTGGCTACACCTTC.